Detailed here is one TCR beta chain. The data stem from a study of control samples from healthy donors and cancer patients. V lost 6 bases and J lost 4; bases outside the gene matches: 7. The CDR3 covers 14 residues. The germline V gene encodes CDR1 SNHLY and CDR2 FYNNEI. Assay: immunoSEQ multiplex PCR; the TCRdb copy retains only in-frame clones and omits some. Here the sample spans around 200,000 clones, 90% to 95% being singletons. The chain has TRBV2 and TRBJ2-3; 7 positions agree with TRBD1. This TCR derives from a man younger than 35 in good health. The sample comprised blood. The CDR3 loop reads CASRRTGNSDTQYF. The CDR3 DNA sequence: TGTGCCAGCAGGCGGACAGGTAACTCAGATACGCAGTATTTT.